The TCR beta chain described here comes from a study of neoadjuvant nivolumab and ipilimumab in lung cancer. Broader study findings: Pretherapy blood TCR richness correlated positively with resected tumor richness. TCR receptors were sequenced in few samples. TCR clonality did not significantly correlate with pathologic tumor regression. From pretherapy to surgery, tumor richness and clonality rose with dual therapy.

On this clone: Its antigen is currently unknown.

Germline lookup yields CDR1 SGHVS and CDR2 FQNEAQ. The CDR3 runs to 16 residues. V shed 0 bases, J shed 4 bases, and the junction held 4 bases outside the gene matches. Assay used: immunoSEQ multiplex PCR; TCRdb lists only in-frame clones, some missing. The table has more than 40,000 clones, around 89% seen once; the top ten hold around 3.8%. This material consisted of blood, taken before neoadjuvant nivolumab, alone or with ipilimumab. The genes are TRBV7-8 and TRBJ2-1; TRBD2 aligns across 9 bases. The receptor was isolated from an adult with non-small cell lung cancer. Some clones in this sample may be carry-over from other donors' samples. The CDR3 bases are TGTGCCAGCAGCTTAGCCGGGACTAGCCGTTACAATGAGCAGTTCTTC. Protein product: CASSLAGTSRYNEQFF.